This T cell receptor (beta chain) was sequenced during a study of control samples from healthy donors and cancer patients (dated by TCRdb to the early 2020s). Library preparation employed the immunoSEQ multiplex PCR assay. TCRdb re-hosts the immuneACCESS table, in-frame sequences only. Its copies lack some clones; in the studies checked, an unresolved V gene accounts for under half of them, and the cause for the rest is not known. A total of 90,000 to 150,000 clones appear in this sample, about 91% of them only once. 3% to 4% of the sample comes from the top ten. The CDR3 runs 16 residues from the cysteine to the phenylalanine. Only the CDR3 part of the read is kept: 48 bases, read in frame from the first base. Between the V and J ends, shortened by 2 bases and 8 bases respectively, the junction contains 19 bases. Taken from the germline V gene, the CDR1 and CDR2 loops are MNHEY and SVGAGI. Remarks on this clone: Its antigen remains unidentified. Per-base quality was not reported, and no clone a single base away is much larger than it.

Material: blood. The clonotype was recovered from a man aged 40-49 years in good health. Recombination linked TRBV6-5 to TRBJ2-1, with the D segment identity uncertain. The bases read TGTGCCAGCAGTTACCAAAGGACCTCAAACCTGGATGAGCAGTTCTTC. Translated, it reads CASSYQRTSNLDEQFF.